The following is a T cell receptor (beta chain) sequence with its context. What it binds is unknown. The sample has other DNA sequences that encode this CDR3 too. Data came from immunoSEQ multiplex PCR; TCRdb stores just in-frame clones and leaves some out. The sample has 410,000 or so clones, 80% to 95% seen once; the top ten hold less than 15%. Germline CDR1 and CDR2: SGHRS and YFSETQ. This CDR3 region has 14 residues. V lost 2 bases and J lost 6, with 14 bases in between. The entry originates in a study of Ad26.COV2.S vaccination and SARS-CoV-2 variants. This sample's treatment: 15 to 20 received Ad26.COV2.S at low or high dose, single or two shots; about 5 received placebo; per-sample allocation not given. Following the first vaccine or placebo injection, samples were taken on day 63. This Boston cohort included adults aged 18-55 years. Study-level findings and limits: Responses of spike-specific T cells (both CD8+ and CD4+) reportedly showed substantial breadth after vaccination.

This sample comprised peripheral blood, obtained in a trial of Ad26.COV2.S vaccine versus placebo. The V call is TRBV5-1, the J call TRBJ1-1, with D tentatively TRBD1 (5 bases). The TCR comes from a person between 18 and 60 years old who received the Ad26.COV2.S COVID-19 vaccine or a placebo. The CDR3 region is CASSFAGGAAEAFF. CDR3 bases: TGCGCCAGCAGCTTCGCCGGAGGGGCGGCTGAAGCTTTCTTT.